A single sample is the source of the 17 T cell receptor beta chains below, sequenced in a study of blood T cells in healthy people across ages (dated by TCRdb to between 2014 and 2017). Libraries were made using 5' RACE. Sequencing relied on an Illumina HiSeq 2500. A second PCR of roughly 6 to 11 cycles was run with a J-beta primer mix and a sample-barcoded 5' primer. TCRdb reworked the public reads: Q25 trimming with fastp, MiXCR clone assembly, productive beta chains retained. Each CDR3 protein appears once, grouped with its most common genes and DNA. The sample table shows 750,000 to 1,000,000 distinct CDR3 sequences, and about 27% are seen once. More than 8.5% of the sample comes from the top ten. These data were also filed under a second study, of T cells of mothers and their children.

Sequenced: blood. The source of these receptors is a woman in her thirties or forties in good health.

Comment on this clonotype: Germline is not matched at one junction end, which may reflect a read error. V is TRBV7-9 and J is TRBJ2-3, with a possible D match to TRBD2 (6 bases). The CDR3 covers 16 residues. Germline V gene lookup returns CDR1 SEHNR and CDR2 FQNEAQ (reference sequence). For the CDR3, the DNA is TGTGCCAGCAGCGACCGACTAAGTAGGGGAGGAGATACCCAGTATTTT. It codes for CASSDRLSRGGDTQYF.

V usage is TRBV28 and J usage is TRBJ1-5; D gene uncertain. Germline V gene data show CDR1 as MDHEN and CDR2 as SYDVKM. The CDR3 length is 13 residues. V lost 6 bases, J lost 5 bases, and 11 bases lay in between. The CDR3 nucleotides read TGTGCCAGCAGACGCATCGGGGATCAGCCCCAGCATTTT. Translation: CASRRIGDQPQHF.

Concerning this clonotype: With a much larger clone just one base away, this may be a read error. The chain carries TRBV12-3 or TRBV12-4 and TRBJ1-5; D gene ambiguous. V lost 7 bases, J lost 6 bases, and 13 bases lay in between. This CDR3 has 13 residues. The CDR3 reads CASKKSASQPQHF. CDR3 nucleotides: TGTGCCAGCAAAAAATCGGCGAGTCAGCCCCAGCATTTT.

Concerning this clonotype itself: A much larger clone lies a single base off, so this may be a read error. The rearrangement joins TRBV5-1 to TRBJ2-4, with 9 bases that match TRBD1. The end of the DNA is better explained by TRBJ2-7, so the J call may be wrong. The CDR3 has 12 amino acids. Germline CDR1 SGHRS, CDR2 YFSETQ. This CDR3 is CASNWDRDEQYF. The CDR3 coding sequence is TGCGCCAGCAACTGGGACAGGGACGAGCAGTACTTC.

V is TRBV7-2 and J is TRBJ1-5, with D uncertain. CDR1 and CDR2 (germline): SGHTA, FQGNSA. The CDR3 consists of 13 residues. Between the trimmed V and J ends, which lost 1 base and 8 bases, there was a span of 9 bases. In DNA, the CDR3 is TGTGCCAGCAGCTTAGGTTATGGCGAGCCCCAGCATTTT. This codes for CASSLGYGEPQHF.

A few counts support this clonotype. The V and J genes are TRBV12-3 or TRBV12-4 and TRBJ2-7, with D perhaps TRBD1 (6 bases). Trimming shortened V by 4 bases and J by 5 bases, and 12 bases separated the two germline ends. This CDR3 comprises 13 residues. CDR3: CASSSTGSHEQYF. DNA for the CDR3: TGTGCCAGCAGTTCTACAGGGAGCCACGAGCAGTACTTC.

A word on this clonotype: A much larger clone differs from this one at a single base, so this may be a read error. This sequence joins TRBV9 and TRBJ1-2; unclear D gene. V was clipped by 3 bases and J by 2 bases, with 11 bases between them. Germline CDR1 is SGDLS and CDR2 is YYNGEE. The CDR3 covers 14 residues. The CDR3 here is CASSGATENYGYTF. The CDR3 nucleotides read TGTGCCAGCAGCGGAGCTACCGAGAACTATGGCTACACCTTC.

The chain has TRBV7-9 and TRBJ2-5; D may match TRBD1 or TRBD2 (5 bases each). Per germline, CDR1 SEHNR and CDR2 FQNEAQ (reference sequence). The CDR3 consists of 15 residues. V dropped 4 bases and J dropped 4 bases, with 16 bases sitting between them. The chain's CDR3 is CASSYGLGAGETQYF. DNA of the CDR3: TGTGCCAGCAGCTACGGACTCGGGGCAGGAGAGACCCAGTACTTC.

The CDR3 DNA follows: TGTGCCACCAGCTCAATAGAGCGGGGGGGCCTCGGGGAGCTGTTTTTT. Translated: CATSSIERGGLGELFF. The rearrangement uses TRBV15 and TRBJ2-2, with 10 bases that match TRBD2. The CDR3 loop spans 16 amino acids. The germline V gene encodes CDR1 LNHNV and CDR2 YYDKDF (reference sequence). Trimming at V came to 5 bases and at J to 7 bases, leaving 10 bases not matched to a gene.

In this sample, this clonotype turned up a few times. A read error may produce the germline difference seen at one junction end. The V gene is TRBV7-2, the J gene TRBJ2-7, with D hard to call. Germline V gives CDR1 SGHTA, CDR2 FQGNSA. CDR3 length: 14 amino acids. The CDR3 DNA sequence: TGTGTCAGCAGCCCCAGACTTGCCACCTACGAGCAGTACTTC. This gives the protein CVSSPRLATYEQYF.

This clonotype has ten or more counts. This sequence joins TRBV5-6 and TRBJ1-2; D is ambiguous. Trimming took 6 bases from V and 3 from J, leaving 9 bases between them. Germline CDR1 reads SGHDT; CDR2 reads YYEEEE. CDR3 length: 12 amino acids. CDR3 DNA sequence: TGTGCCAGCACCTCAGATTACTATGGCTACACCTTC. Its translation is CASTSDYYGYTF.

V usage is TRBV12-3 or TRBV12-4 and J usage is TRBJ2-3; D is unclear. V lost 5 bases and J 1 base, leaving 10 bases between the germline ends. This CDR3 spans 14 amino acids. CDR3 sequence: CASSTRPGTDTQYF. In nucleotides, the CDR3 is TGTGCCAGCAGTACTCGCCCCGGCACAGATACGCAGTATTTT.

At least ten counts were recorded for this clonotype. The J gene is TRBJ2-7, the V gene TRBV7-9; TRBD2 agrees at 12 bases. CDR1 is SEHNR and CDR2 is FQNEAQ in the germline V gene (reference sequence). The trim removed 4 bases at V and 4 bases at J, leaving 5 bases unmatched. The CDR3 is made up of 15 amino acids. Here the CDR3 reads CASSSPGLAGYEQYF. For the CDR3, the DNA is TGTGCCAGCAGCTCCCCGGGACTAGCGGGTTACGAGCAGTACTTC.

This clonotype was counted a few times. The CDR3 sequence is CASSPTSTGNYGYTF. As DNA, the CDR3 is TGTGCCAGCAGCCCCACCTCTACAGGGAACTATGGCTACACCTTC. V and J are TRBV6-1 and TRBJ1-2; D perhaps matches TRBD1 (6 bases). Germline V gene lookup returns CDR1 MNHNS and CDR2 SASEGT. The CDR3 covers 15 residues. V was shortened by 6 bases and J by 2 bases, with 16 bases between the two germline ends.

V is TRBV7-3 and J is TRBJ2-1; 8 bases line up with TRBD2. The J segment lost 8 bases and the V segment lost 5 bases, leaving 11 bases of the junction unmatched. This CDR3 comprises 15 residues. Per germline, CDR1 SGHTA and CDR2 FQGTGA. CDR3 protein: CASSRSGGGLDEQFF. The CDR3 nucleotides read TGTGCCAGCAGCCGAAGCGGGGGAGGTCTTGATGAGCAGTTCTTC.

This clonotype was observed at least ten times. V gene TRBV7-2 combines with J gene TRBJ2-1; 9 bases are shared with TRBD2. This CDR3 has 16 amino acids. V was clipped by 5 bases and J by 7 bases; unmatched bases: 12. Germline CDR1 is SGHTA and CDR2 is FQGNSA. Here the CDR3 reads CASSPRPAGGDNEQFF. Here the CDR3 DNA reads TGTGCCAGCAGCCCCCGCCCGGCGGGGGGGGATAATGAGCAGTTCTTC.

This clonotype was detected many times. The genes are TRBV12-3 or TRBV12-4 and TRBJ2-7; D remains ambiguous. The length of the CDR3 is 14 residues. Trimming stripped 6 bases from V and 6 bases from J, with 18 bases between. CDR3 protein: CASRPVGNLREQYF. In nucleotides, the CDR3 is TGTGCCAGCAGACCCGTAGGGAATTTACGCGAGCAGTACTTC.